The 15 T cell receptor beta chains listed next were all sequenced from one sample in a study of shared clonotypes between healthy human individuals (dated by TCRdb to the early 2020s). Library prep was done by the immunoSEQ multiplex PCR assay. The source is immuneACCESS, and TCRdb retained only in-frame sequences with V and J called. Part of the clones is not carried over; for the studies checked, unresolved V genes explain less than half of this, and the remainder is unexplained. The sample table lists about 520,000 clones, about 96% of them with a count of one. Around 0.066% of the sample rests with the top ten. The sequencing input was naive CD4+ T cells sorted from blood. What this sample's cell subset or site label stands for: CD45RA+ positively selected. Receptors originate from a woman aged 30 to 39 in good health.

The J gene is TRBJ2-7, the V gene TRBV30, with a tentative D call TRBD1 (6 bases). Germline assignment: CDR1 GTSNPN and CDR2 SVGIG (reference sequence). The CDR3 extends over 13 amino acids. Trimming pared 8 bases from V and 0 bases from J, leaving 14 bases between. CDR3 coding DNA: TGTGCCGGGACACAGGCAAACTCCTACGAGCAGTACTTC. Protein: CAGTQANSYEQYF.

The gene calls are TRBV9 and TRBJ1-3; tentative D call: TRBD1 (5 bases). Per germline, CDR1 SGDLS and CDR2 YYNGEE. The CDR3 is 15 amino acids. V lost 3 bases, J lost 2 bases, and 12 bases lay in between. The CDR3 sequence: CASSGLLGAGNTIYF. In nucleotides, the CDR3 is TGTGCCAGCAGCGGCCTGTTGGGGGCTGGAAACACCATATATTTT. The full variable domain, its missing parts supplied by reference TRBV9 and TRBJ1-3, is DSGVTQTPKHLITATGQRVTLRCSPRSGDLSVYWYQQSLDQGLQFLIQYYNGEERAKGNILERFSAQQFPDLHSELNLSSLELGDSALYFCASSGLLGAGNTIYFGEGSWLTVV.

The chain carries TRBV14 and TRBJ2-1, with 7 bases matching TRBD1. Germline CDR1 SGHDN, CDR2 FVKESK. The CDR3 covers 14 residues. V lost 3 bases to trimming and J lost 10 bases; unmatched junction nucleotides: 9. CDR3 region: CASSQATGFGEQFF. The CDR3 nucleotides are TGTGCCAGCAGCCAGGCGACAGGGTTCGGGGAGCAGTTCTTC.

This sequence joins TRBV10-2 and TRBJ1-3; tentative D call: TRBD1 (6 bases). The CDR3 is 14 amino acids. Trimming took 2 bases from V and 6 from J, leaving 11 bases between them. Germline-derived CDR1 and CDR2 are WSHSY and SAAADI. CDR3: CASSEVGGANTIYF. For the CDR3, the DNA is TGCGCCAGCAGTGAGGTTGGGGGCGCAAACACCATATATTTT.

The chain uses TRBV7-2 and TRBJ1-3; D is possibly TRBD1 (5 bases). The ends were cut back, 1 base at V and 4 bases at J, with 11 bases in the middle. Germline loops: CDR1 SGHTA, CDR2 FQGNSA. This CDR3 is built from 15 residues. For the CDR3, the DNA is TGTGCCAGCAGCTTAGACAAGGGGTGGGGAAACACCATATATTTT. It is translated as CASSLDKGWGNTIYF. The variable domain in full, with the rest retrieved from reference TRBV7-2 and TRBJ1-3, is GAGVSQSPSNKVTEKGKDVELRCDPISGHTALYWYRQSLGQGLEFLIYFQGNSAPDKSGLPSDRFSAERTGGSVSTLTIQRTQQEDSAVYLCASSLDKGWGNTIYFGEGSWLTVV.

This chain links TRBV4-1 with TRBJ1-1; D may be TRBD1 (5 bases). The V end lost 5 bases, the J end lost 0 bases, and 22 bases lay between the germline ends. The CDR3 runs to 18 residues. Germline CDR1 reads MGHRA; CDR2 reads YSYEKL. The CDR3: CASSDRRVGRRVNTEAFF. In DNA form, the CDR3 reads TGCGCCAGCAGCGACCGCAGGGTCGGTCGTAGGGTGAACACTGAAGCTTTCTTT.

The genes are TRBV9 and TRBJ2-5; no definite D call. The V gene lost 3 bases and the J gene lost 5 bases, with 14 bases spanning the gap. The CDR3 is 14 amino acids. The germline V gene has CDR1 SGDLS and CDR2 YYNGEE. CDR3: CASSASPARETQYF. The CDR3 DNA is TGTGCCAGCAGCGCCAGTCCAGCAAGGGAGACCCAGTACTTC.

The V gene is TRBV27, the J gene TRBJ1-4; no firm D call. The CDR3 has 15 amino acids. Looked up from germline, CDR1 is MNHEY and CDR2 is SMNVEV (reference sequence). V lost 6 bases and J lost 0, with 11 bases in between. The DNA for the CDR3 is TGTGCCAGCAGCTACAAGCTGACAACTAATGAAAAACTGTTTTTT. Its translation: CASSYKLTTNEKLFF.

The rearrangement uses TRBV18 and TRBJ1-5; unclear D gene. Germline V gene sequence: CDR1 KGHSH, CDR2 LQKENI. The CDR3 spans 16 residues. Trimming left V 5 bases short and J 2 bases short, with 16 bases between. CDR3 bases: TGTGCCAGCTCATCTGGGGTCGTGGAGGGCAATCAGCCCCAGCATTTT. Residues: CASSSGVVEGNQPQHF. The full variable domain, with the rest looked up from reference TRBV18 and TRBJ1-5, is NAGVMQNPRHLVRRRGQEARLRCSPMKGHSHVYWYRQLPEEGLKFMVYLQKENIIDESGMPKERFSAEFPKEGPSILRIQQVVRGDSAAYFCASSSGVVEGNQPQHFGDGTRLSIL.

CDR3 amino acids: CASSLGTGIQETQYF. The CDR3 region has the DNA TGTGCCAGCAGCCTCGGGACAGGGATCCAAGAGACCCAGTACTTC. The gene calls are TRBV7-4 and TRBJ2-5; 9 bases agree with TRBD1. The trim removed 5 bases at V and 1 base at J, leaving 5 bases unmatched. Looked up from germline, CDR1 is SGHVT and CDR2 is SQSDAQ. CDR3 size: 15 residues.

The chain has TRBV28 and TRBJ1-1; 7 bases line up with TRBD1. The CDR3 is 13 amino acids. The J segment lost 5 bases and the V segment lost 6 bases, leaving 6 bases of the junction unmatched. Germline lookup yields CDR1 MDHEN and CDR2 SYDVKM. CDR3 region: CASSPGGWTEAFF. The DNA for the CDR3 is TGTGCCAGCAGCCCAGGGGGATGGACTGAAGCTTTCTTT. Variable domain in full (rest from reference TRBV28 and TRBJ1-1): DVKVTQSSRYLVKRTGEKVFLECVQDMDHENMFWYRQDPGLGLRLIYFSYDVKMKEKGDIPEGYSVSREKKERFSLILESASTNQTSMYLCASSPGGWTEAFFGQGTRLTVV.

Regarding this clone: The sample contains more than one DNA sequence encoding this CDR3. The chain carries TRBV4-1 and TRBJ2-2, with 13 nucleotides matching TRBD2. CDR1 is MGHRA and CDR2 is YSYEKL in the germline V gene. After removal of 1 base from V and 0 bases from J, the junction contained 5 bases not matched to a gene. The CDR3 length is 19 residues. This CDR3 reads CASSQATSGRTANTGELFF. CDR3 DNA sequence: TGCGCCAGCAGCCAAGCGACTAGCGGGAGGACTGCGAACACCGGGGAGCTGTTTTTT.

The V gene is TRBV18, the J gene TRBJ2-7; tentative D call: TRBD2 (6 bases). Trimming removed 5 bases at V and 4 bases at J, with 15 bases between. The CDR3 is made up of 14 amino acids. Germline lookup yields CDR1 KGHSH and CDR2 LQKENI. Written as DNA, the CDR3 is TGTGCCAGCTCATATATACGGGAGTTTTACGAGCAGTACTTC. The encoded protein is CASSYIREFYEQYF.

The rearrangement uses TRBV4-1 and TRBJ2-7, with D possibly TRBD2 on 5 matching bases. This CDR3 contains 13 residues. V lost 1 base and J 7 bases, leaving 11 bases between the germline ends. In germline, CDR1 is MGHRA, CDR2 YSYEKL. CDR3 loop: CASSQVGAREQYF. The CDR3, as DNA: TGCGCCAGCAGCCAAGTGGGAGCGAGGGAGCAGTACTTC.

The chain couples TRBV4-1 to TRBJ2-7; TRBD2 is a possible D gene (5 bases). There are 13 residues in the CDR3. Germline V gene lookup returns CDR1 MGHRA and CDR2 YSYEKL. Trimming took off 4 bases at V and 7 bases at J, with 14 bases between the two ends. CDR3 sequence reads: CASSPGLSTEQYF. The CDR3 bases are TGCGCCAGCAGCCCCGGACTGTCTACGGAGCAGTACTTC.